This T cell receptor (beta chain) was obtained from a study of identifying expanded T cells in peripheral blood. Study-level points and caveats: Technical replicates showed around 1.2 changed clones; two weeks approximately 16; four weeks 19. Variance in clone template counts between approximately 2-week samples significantly increased with total template count across all healthy donors.

The sample holds one count of this clone. What it binds is not known. Healthy donors had no documented immune events, such as infections, while sampled. Produced via immunoSEQ multiplex PCR; TCRdb's table is partial and in-frame only. The repertoire holds 70,000 to 100,000 clones, with around 90% as singletons. Trimming took 0 bases from V and 1 from J, leaving 11 bases between them. This CDR3 is 16 amino acids long. CDR1 is LGHNA and CDR2 is YSLEER in the germline V gene. This TCR derives from a person between 18 and 70 years old in good health. This chain joins TRBV4-3 and TRBJ2-3; no clear D. Material for sequencing was blood. CDR3 region: CASSQELPLGTDTQYF. CDR3 coding DNA: TGCGCCAGCAGCCAAGAACTACCTCTCGGCACAGATACGCAGTATTTT.